This T cell receptor beta chain appears in the sequencing data of a study of blood T cell repertoires in COVID-19 (dated by TCRdb to the early 2020s). With respect to the entire study: The collaborator samples originated in the United States, Italy and Spain and spanned the acute and convalescent phases of COVID-19. The prospective study material was composed of cDNA or gDNA derived from T cells, B-cell-depleted T cells, or PBMCs. The repertoires were released in a freely available public database intended as a resource for research on the immune response to SARS-CoV-2. Where HLA class I and class II types were available, the types were taken from metadata supplied by the sample provider, not from assay-based typing. Nearly every sample came with metadata listing a de-identified subject ID, COVID-19 status, age in years and sex. The samples were drawn from two sources: the first 160 participants of the ongoing ImmuneRACE study, and over 1,000 subjects contributed by 6 global collaborators. Subjects who had been exposed to COVID-19, were actively infected with it, or had recovered from it provided the deeply sampled blood TCRbeta repertoires that made up the dataset.

From cysteine to phenylalanine, the CDR3 is 15 amino acids long. The only DNA kept is the CDR3, 45 bases in frame from the first base. Between the V and J ends, shortened by 6 bases and 2 bases respectively, the junction contains 15 bases. CDR1 and CDR2 are drawn from the germline V gene (reference sequence): SEHNR, FQNEAQ. Collaborating institutions collected whole blood in K2EDTA tubes following their own protocols. Collaborator samples were shipped for TCRbeta analysis as frozen whole blood, isolated PBMCs, or DNA extracted from either sample type. On the study overall, not on this receptor specifically: The amount of clinical and demographic metadata varied by source and participant and was provided uncurated.

The immunoSEQ Assay, a bias-controlled multiplex PCR, was used to amplify TCRbeta CDR3 regions from genomic DNA. The paper's processing steps were these. The number of nucleated cells in each sample was estimated from the amplification of reference gene primers within the assay. To quantify the absolute abundance of each unique TCRbeta CDR3 rearrangement, sequence reads were collapsed and filtered. For each sample, productive Simpson clonality was calculated as the square root of Simpson's diversity index across productive rearrangements. As stored in TCRdb, this immuneACCESS dataset retains in-frame rearrangements with V and J assigned. A fraction of the clones does not appear; measured against another copy, unresolved V genes explain less than half of the discrepancy, and the remainder lacks a known reason. The D gene and trimming were derived from the DNA, and the V and J assignments and clone size from that table. For this sample there are more than 150,000 clones; approximately 83% appear just once. Of the sample, approximately 8% falls within the top ten clones.

In its sample, this clone was seen once. Its recognized antigen is unknown. Per-base quality was not reported, and no clone a single base away is much larger than it. The sample consisted of peripheral blood. The origin of this receptor is a man in his sixties with acute or convalescent COVID-19. The chain employs TRBV7-9 and TRBJ2-3, with a tentative D gene TRBD2 over 7 matching bases. The encoded CDR3 is CASSLRGGPTDTQYF. The nucleotides read TGTGCCAGCAGTCTCAGGGGAGGGCCCACAGATACGCAGTATTTT.